These 13 T cell receptor beta chains were all obtained from the same sample, sequenced in a study of PD-L1 blockade in urothelial cancer. TCRdb keeps only in-frame clones here, not all; method: immunoSEQ multiplex PCR. The sample contains roughly 60,000 clones, almost 85% of which appear only once. The source was PBMCs, collected around atezolizumab (anti-PD-L1) treatment. Receptor source: a man between 65 and 85 years old with urothelial cancer.

The genes are TRBV12-5 and TRBJ1-1, with 7 bases aligning to TRBD1. The CDR3 totals 13 residues. Germline values: CDR1 LGHNT, CDR2 FRNRAP. The trim removed 2 bases at V and 4 bases at J, leaving 1 base unmatched. The CDR3 protein is CASGLSGGTEAFF. The CDR3 region has the DNA TGTGCTAGTGGTTTGTCAGGGGGCACTGAAGCTTTCTTT.

This rearrangement joins TRBV18 to TRBJ1-2; TRBD1 might be the D (5 bases). The CDR3 contains 15 residues. The germline V and J ends were trimmed by 5 bases and 4 bases, with 17 bases remaining between them. CDR1 and CDR2 from the germline V gene are KGHSH and LQKENI. For the CDR3, the DNA is TGTGCCAGCTCATCCAACCCACCGGGGGGCTATGGCTACACCTTC. This encodes CASSSNPPGGYGYTF.

The J gene is TRBJ2-5, the V gene TRBV2, with TRBD1 as a possible D gene (6 bases). V was pared by 7 bases and J by 0 bases, with 9 bases between. This CDR3 has 13 residues. The germline V gene has CDR1 SNHLY and CDR2 FYNNEI. CDR3 in amino acids: CASKWTDQETQYF. For the CDR3, the DNA is TGTGCCAGCAAGTGGACAGACCAAGAGACCCAGTACTTC.

The rearrangement joins TRBV6-5 to TRBJ1-1, with 8 positions matching TRBD1. Unmatched junction bases numbered 6, after V lost 5 bases and J lost 4 bases. Germline V gene sequence: CDR1 MNHEY, CDR2 SVGAGI. This CDR3 region has 14 residues. The CDR3 bases are TGTGCCAGCAGTCGGACAGGGAGGTCCACTGAAGCTTTCTTT. It specifies CASSRTGRSTEAFF.

The rearrangement uses TRBV6-6 and TRBJ2-2, with 7 bases aligning to TRBD2. Germline V gene lookup returns CDR1 MNHNY and CDR2 SVGAGI (reference sequence). V lost 9 bases and J lost 2; bases outside the gene matches: 6. This CDR3 comprises 14 residues. DNA of the CDR3: TGTGCCAGTAGGGCTAGCGGTAACACCGGGGAGCTGTTTTTT. Encoded protein: CASRASGNTGELFF.

The sample holds one count of this clone. The rearrangement links TRBV18 to TRBJ2-2; unclear D gene. V was trimmed by 3 bases and J by 9 bases, leaving 8 bases between them. CDR1 is KGHSH and CDR2 is LQKENI in the germline V gene. CDR3 length equals 12 residues. The CDR3 region is CASSPRSRELFF. CDR3 coding DNA: TGTGCCAGCTCACCCCGCAGTAGGGAGCTGTTTTTT.

The J gene is TRBJ2-1, the V gene TRBV29-1; D is uncertain. This CDR3 has 15 amino acids. Germline V gives CDR1 SQVTM, CDR2 ANQGSEA. V lost 5 bases, J lost 0 bases, and 14 bases lay in between. DNA of the CDR3: TGCAGCGTTATACTTGACTGGAGCTCCTACAATGAGCAGTTCTTC. Translated: CSVILDWSSYNEQFF.

V is TRBV25-1 and J is TRBJ1-2; maybe TRBD1 (5 bases). Germline V gives CDR1 MGHDK, CDR2 SYGVNS. V lost 0 bases, J lost 3 bases, and 11 bases lay in between. The CDR3 has 15 residues. CDR3 coding DNA: TGTGCCAGCAGTGAATATAGAGACAGCCACTATGGCTACACCTTC. Amino acids: CASSEYRDSHYGYTF.

J is TRBJ1-2 and V is TRBV5-1; D is unclear. The V and J ends lost 0 bases and 6 bases respectively, with 15 bases between them. CDR1 and CDR2 from the germline V gene are SGHRS and YFSETQ. CDR3 length: 15 amino acids. CDR3: CASSLAYGVLDGYTF. CDR3 in DNA: TGCGCCAGCAGCTTGGCTTACGGTGTTCTCGATGGCTACACCTTC.

The chain is built from TRBV30 and TRBJ1-2; 9 bases align to TRBD1. Germline CDR1 is GTSNPN and CDR2 is SVGIG (reference sequence). V lost 3 bases and J lost 4; bases outside the gene matches: 3. CDR3 length: 13 amino acids. The CDR3 nucleotides are TGTGCCTGGAGCCGGGACAGGGTCTATGGCTACACCTTC. This gives the protein CAWSRDRVYGYTF.

The chain uses TRBV11-3 and TRBJ2-3; no reliable D call. This CDR3 has 14 amino acids. Germline V gene lookup returns CDR1 SGHNT and CDR2 YENEEA. The V and J ends lost 4 bases and 0 bases respectively, with 8 bases between them. The CDR3 DNA reads as TGTGCCAGCAGCTCCGGTCGTAGCACAGATACGCAGTATTTT. Residues: CASSSGRSTDTQYF.

The rearrangement links TRBV2 to TRBJ2-5; TRBD2 matches 8 bases. This CDR3 is 15 amino acids long. The V gene's germline CDR1 is SNHLY and CDR2 FYNNEI. The ends lost 3 bases at V and 5 bases at J; junction bases unmatched: 8. CDR3 nucleotide sequence: TGTGCCAGCAGTGACGGACTAGCACGACAGGAGACCCAGTACTTC. The encoded protein is CASSDGLARQETQYF.

This rearrangement joins TRBV28 to TRBJ1-1, with 10 positions matching TRBD1. Germline V lookup: CDR1 MDHEN, CDR2 SYDVKM. The trim removed 8 bases at V and 11 bases at J, leaving 11 bases unmatched. The CDR3 spans 13 residues. The CDR3 DNA is TGTGCCAGCGGGGACCGGGACAGGGGATCTGCTTTCTTT. It translates to CASGDRDRGSAFF.